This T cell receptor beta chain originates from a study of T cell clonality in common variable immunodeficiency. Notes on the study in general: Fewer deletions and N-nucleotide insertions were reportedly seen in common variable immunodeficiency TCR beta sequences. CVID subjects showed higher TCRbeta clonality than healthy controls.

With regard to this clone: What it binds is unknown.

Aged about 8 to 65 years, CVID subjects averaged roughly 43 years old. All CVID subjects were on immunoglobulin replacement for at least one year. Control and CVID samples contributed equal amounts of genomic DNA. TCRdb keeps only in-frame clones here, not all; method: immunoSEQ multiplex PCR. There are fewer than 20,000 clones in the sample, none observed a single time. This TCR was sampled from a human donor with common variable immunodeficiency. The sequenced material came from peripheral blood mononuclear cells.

The sequenced part of the CDR3 DNA is TGTGCCAGCAGTGACAGGCTACTCTATGGC. Protein sequence: CASSDRLLYG. The whole CDR3 reads CASSDRLLYGYTF. This chain connects TRBV6-1 to TRBJ1-2; unclear D gene. The read terminates 3 residues before the CDR3 end, so the remaining end is supplied by the germline J gene. CDR1 and CDR2 (germline): MNHNS, SASEGT. Trimming stripped 3 bases from V and 4 bases from J, with 9 bases between. CDR3 size: 13 residues.